Listed below are T cell receptor beta chains from one sample, sequenced in a study of response to subunit inactivated influenza vaccine. TCRdb used MiXCR to reprocess the RT-PCR reads, holding one entry per CDR3 protein. The sample has about 620,000 distinct CDR3 sequences; 11% are singletons. These data are also associated with another study on T cells expressing NK-cell markers.

Sequencing used PBMCs from blood, obtained on the day of vaccination. The source is a man between 45 and 60 years old who received an inactivated influenza vaccine. The CDR3 runs from the conserved cysteine through the conserved F or W. A D gene is named only where the DNA matches it firmly. Clone size appears in some rows only: once, few, many, or a class for an expanded clone.

>TRBV5-1|.|.|TRBJ2-7
CASSLDPSSYEQYF
TGCGCCAGCAGCTTGGACCCAAGCTCCTACGAGCAGTACTTC
>TRBV18|.|few|TRBJ1-1
CASSPTLDRNTEAFF
TGTGCCAGCTCACCAACACTCGACAGGAACACTGAAGCTTTCTTT
>TRBV6-1|TRBD1|.|TRBJ1-2
CATSRGRGSGSTF
TGTGCCACCAGCAGGGGGCGAGGTAGTGGCTCCACCTTC
>TRBV7-2|.|.|TRBJ2-5
CASSSRGTQETQYF
TGTGCCAGCAGCTCCCGGGGGACCCAAGAGACCCAGTACTTC
>TRBV9|.|once|TRBJ2-1
CASSPLVRYNEQFF
TGTGCCAGCTCCCCGTTAGTGAGGTACAATGAGCAGTTCTTC
>TRBV20-1|TRBD1|.|TRBJ2-1
CSYSGQSSYNEQFF
TGCAGTTACTCGGGACAGAGCTCCTACAATGAGCAGTTCTTC
>TRBV7-9|TRBD1|.|TRBJ2-1
CASNNGQGHTNEQFF
TGTGCCAGCAACAACGGACAGGGCCACACCAATGAGCAGTTCTTC
>TRBV12-3/TRBV12-4|TRBD2|few|TRBJ2-5
CASSSPLLASAQYF
TGTGCCAGCAGTTCGCCACTACTAGCGTCGGCCCAGTACTTC
>TRBV20-1|.|few|TRBJ2-3
CSTQKRAGTDTQYF
TGCAGTACCCAGAAGCGGGCTGGCACAGATACGCAGTATTTT
>TRBV5-1|TRBD2|few|TRBJ2-1
CASSLNPSGLAGRYEQFF
TGCGCCAGCAGCCTGAACCCCTCGGGACTAGCGGGAAGGTATGAGCAGTTCTTC
>TRBV4-2|.|few|TRBJ2-7
CASSQDLGLYEQYF
TGTGCCAGCAGCCAAGATCTGGGACTTTACGAGCAGTACTTC
>TRBV4-3|.|few|TRBJ2-4
CASSQELPDIQYF
TGCGCCAGCAGCCAAGAGTTACCCGACATTCAGTACTTC
>TRBV12-3/TRBV12-4|TRBD1|.|TRBJ2-7
CASSPGQGVNEQYF
TGTGCCAGCAGTCCGGGACAGGGAGTGAACGAGCAGTACTTC
>TRBV29-1|.|few|TRBJ1-2
CSVEGGGPGYTF
TGCAGCGTTGAAGGTGGGGGGCCCGGCTACACCTTC
>TRBV6-5|.|.|TRBJ2-1
CASSSIDPRLGQFF
TGTGCCAGCAGTTCCATCGACCCCCGGCTAGGGCAGTTCTTC
>TRBV6-2/TRBV6-3|.|few|TRBJ2-2
CASSYVEVSREVYTGELFF
TGTGCCAGCAGTTACGTGGAGGTTTCAAGGGAAGTATACACCGGGGAGCTGTTTTTT
>TRBV7-3|.|.|TRBJ2-3
CASSAPPGNTQYF
TGTGCCAGCAGCGCCCCGCCGGGAAATACGCAGTATTTT
>TRBV4-2|TRBD2|.|TRBJ2-3
CASSQAGLAVDTQYF
TGTGCCAGCAGCCAAGCGGGACTAGCGGTAGATACGCAGTATTTT
>TRBV4-2|.|many|TRBJ2-7
CASSPDGSEQYF
TGTGCCAGCAGCCCGGACGGATCCGAGCAGTACTTC
>TRBV11-1|.|.|TRBJ2-5
CASSLTIARGNSVETQYF
TGTGCCAGCAGCCTAACCATCGCGCGGGGAAACTCGGTAGAGACCCAGTACTTC
>TRBV10-2|TRBD2|few|TRBJ2-1
CASSTSGLYNEQFF
TGCGCCAGCAGTACTAGCGGGTTATACAATGAGCAGTTCTTC
>TRBV6-5|.|few|TRBJ2-2
CASSYSNRQTGELFF
TGTGCCAGCAGTTACTCGAATCGGCAAACCGGGGAGCTGTTTTTT
>TRBV30|.|.|TRBJ2-1
CAWNQGGRNEQFF
TGTGCCTGGAACCAGGGGGGGAGGAATGAGCAGTTCTTC
>TRBV29-1|.|.|TRBJ1-1
CSVEEFGGYGATEAFF
TGCAGCGTTGAAGAGTTTGGGGGATACGGGGCCACTGAAGCTTTCTTT
>TRBV2|.|many|TRBJ2-4
CASSESGTRRIQYF
TGTGCCAGCAGTGAGTCGGGGACACGGCGAATTCAGTACTTC
>TRBV20-1|.|.|TRBJ2-1
CSARAGRGRNEQFF
TGCAGTGCTAGAGCGGGCAGGGGGAGGAATGAGCAGTTCTTC
>TRBV6-2/TRBV6-3|.|many|TRBJ1-5
CASRDSNQPQHF
TGTGCCAGCAGGGACAGCAATCAGCCCCAGCATTTT